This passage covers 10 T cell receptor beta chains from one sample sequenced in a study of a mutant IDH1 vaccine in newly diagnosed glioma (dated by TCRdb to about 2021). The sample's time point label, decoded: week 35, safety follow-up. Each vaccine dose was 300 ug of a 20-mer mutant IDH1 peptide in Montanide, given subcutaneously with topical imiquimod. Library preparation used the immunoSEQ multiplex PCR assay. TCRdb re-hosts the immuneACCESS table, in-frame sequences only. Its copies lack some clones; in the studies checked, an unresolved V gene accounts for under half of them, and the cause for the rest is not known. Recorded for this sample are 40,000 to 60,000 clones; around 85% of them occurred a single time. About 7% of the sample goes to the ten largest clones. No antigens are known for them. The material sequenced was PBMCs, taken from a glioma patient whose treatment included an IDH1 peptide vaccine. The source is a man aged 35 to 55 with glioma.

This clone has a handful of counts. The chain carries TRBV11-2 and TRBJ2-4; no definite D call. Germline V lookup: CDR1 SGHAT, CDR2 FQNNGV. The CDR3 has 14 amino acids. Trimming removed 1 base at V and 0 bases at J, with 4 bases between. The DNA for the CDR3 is TGTGCCAGCAGCTTAGGTACAGCCAAAAACATTCAGTACTTC. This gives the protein CASSLGTAKNIQYF.

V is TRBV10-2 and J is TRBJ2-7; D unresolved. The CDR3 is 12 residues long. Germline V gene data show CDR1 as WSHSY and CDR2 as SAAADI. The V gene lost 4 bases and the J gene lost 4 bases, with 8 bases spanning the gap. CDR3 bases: TGCGCCAGCAGTGCGGCGGTATACGAGCAGTACTTC. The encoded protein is CASSAAVYEQYF.

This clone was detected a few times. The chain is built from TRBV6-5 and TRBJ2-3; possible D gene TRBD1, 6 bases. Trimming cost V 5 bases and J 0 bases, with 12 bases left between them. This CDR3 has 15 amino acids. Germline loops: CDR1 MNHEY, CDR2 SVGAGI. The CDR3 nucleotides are TGTGCCAGCAGTGTACAGGGACAAAGCACAGATACGCAGTATTTT. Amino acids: CASSVQGQSTDTQYF.

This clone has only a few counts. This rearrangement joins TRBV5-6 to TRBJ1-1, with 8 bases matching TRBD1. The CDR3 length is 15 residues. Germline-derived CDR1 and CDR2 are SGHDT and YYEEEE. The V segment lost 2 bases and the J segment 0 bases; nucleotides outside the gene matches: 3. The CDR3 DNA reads TGTGCCAGCAGCTTAGGACAGGGTGTGAACACTGAAGCTTTCTTT. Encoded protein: CASSLGQGVNTEAFF.

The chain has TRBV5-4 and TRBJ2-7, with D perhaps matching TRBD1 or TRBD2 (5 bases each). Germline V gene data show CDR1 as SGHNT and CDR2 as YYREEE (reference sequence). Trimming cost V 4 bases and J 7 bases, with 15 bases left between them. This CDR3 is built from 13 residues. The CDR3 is CASSPAGALEQYF. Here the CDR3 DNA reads TGTGCCAGCAGCCCCGCCGGGGCCCTGGAGCAGTACTTC. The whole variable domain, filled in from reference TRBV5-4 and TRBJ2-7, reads ETGVTQSPTHLIKTRGQQVTLRCSSQSGHNTVSWYQQALGQGPQFIFQYYREEENGRGNFPPRFSGLQFPNYSSELNVNALELDDSALYLCASSPAGALEQYFGPGTRLTVT.

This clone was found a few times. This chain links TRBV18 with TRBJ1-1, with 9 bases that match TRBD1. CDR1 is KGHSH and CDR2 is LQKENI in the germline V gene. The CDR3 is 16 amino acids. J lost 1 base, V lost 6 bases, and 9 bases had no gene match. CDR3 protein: CASSVDRGKSNTEAFF. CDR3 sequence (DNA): TGTGCCAGCTCCGTCGACAGGGGGAAATCGAACACTGAAGCTTTCTTT.

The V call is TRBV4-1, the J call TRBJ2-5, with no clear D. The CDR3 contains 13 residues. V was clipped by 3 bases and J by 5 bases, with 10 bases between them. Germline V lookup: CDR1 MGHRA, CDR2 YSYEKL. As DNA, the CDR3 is TGCGCCAGCAGCCAGGGATTAGGGGAGACCCAGTACTTC. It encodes CASSQGLGETQYF.

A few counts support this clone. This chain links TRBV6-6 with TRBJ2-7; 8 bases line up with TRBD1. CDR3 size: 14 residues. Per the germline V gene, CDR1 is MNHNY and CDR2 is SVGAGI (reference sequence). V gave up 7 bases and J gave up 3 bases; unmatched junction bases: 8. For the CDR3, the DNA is TGTGCCAGCAAAGCGGACGGGACAGGCTACGAGCAGTACTTC. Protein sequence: CASKADGTGYEQYF.

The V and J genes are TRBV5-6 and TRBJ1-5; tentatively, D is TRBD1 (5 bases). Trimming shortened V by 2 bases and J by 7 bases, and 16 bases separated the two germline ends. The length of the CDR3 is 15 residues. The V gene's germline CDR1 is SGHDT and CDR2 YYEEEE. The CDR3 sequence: CASSLTGNSRQPQHF. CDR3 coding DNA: TGTGCCAGCAGCTTAACAGGAAATTCCCGGCAGCCCCAGCATTTT.

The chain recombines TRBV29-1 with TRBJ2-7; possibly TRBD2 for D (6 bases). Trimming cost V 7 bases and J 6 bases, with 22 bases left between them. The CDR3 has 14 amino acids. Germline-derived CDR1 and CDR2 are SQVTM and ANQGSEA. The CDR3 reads CSGTPGLGGGEQYF. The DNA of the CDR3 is TGCAGCGGGACACCGGGACTGGGTGGTGGCGAGCAGTACTTC.